These 17 T cell receptor beta chains were all obtained from the same sample, sequenced in a study of CD8+CD57+ T cells in acquired aplastic anemia. Patients picked for sequencing had shown CD8+CD57+ cell expansion detected by flow cytometry. Genomic DNA constituted the template upon which TCR beta VDJ and CDR3 profiling was performed. One entry per CDR3 protein, called by TCRdb with MiXCR from the reads. Of around 250,000 distinct CDR3 sequences in the sample, around 82% are singletons; the top ten hold 40% to 50%. Source material: sorted CD4+, CD8+, or CD8+CD57+ T cells (not recorded which) from PBMCs. These receptor sequences come from a human donor with aplastic anemia.

The genes are TRBV12-5 and TRBJ2-1, with TRBD2 matching over 9 bases. The CDR3 spans 15 residues. Looked up from germline, CDR1 is LGHNT and CDR2 is FRNRAP. J lost 1 base, V lost 3 bases, and 1 base had no gene match. Here the CDR3 DNA reads TGTGCTAGTGGTTTCACTAGCGGGTCCTACAATGAGCAGTTCTTC. Its translation is CASGFTSGSYNEQFF.

On this clonotype: The CDR3 does not close with the conserved phenylalanine or tryptophan, likely indicating a read error. No DNA is shown, since the ends of the CDR3 on it are uncertain; the CDR3 is the one TCRdb lists. The V gene is TRBV2, the J gene TRBJ1-1; the table names TRBD1, a call not compared with the DNA. The CDR3 numbers 15 amino acids, ends counted. Per the germline V gene, CDR1 is SNHLY and CDR2 is FYNNEI. The CDR3 spells CASRLHRTGEHVAVP.

This clonotype was counted only a few times. The chain couples TRBV24-1 to TRBJ2-7, with 11 bases that match TRBD1. Germline values: CDR1 KGHDR, CDR2 SFDVKD. V shed 4 bases and J 2 bases; nucleotides not matched to a gene: 6. This CDR3 region has 16 residues. The CDR3 DNA reads TGTGCCACCAGTGAGTCTCCGGGACAGGGGGCCTACGAGCAGTACTTC. Amino acids: CATSESPGQGAYEQYF.

The V and J genes are TRBV2 and TRBJ1-1; no definite D call. The germline V gene encodes CDR1 SNHLY and CDR2 FYNNEI. V gave up 6 bases and J gave up 13 bases, with 27 bases separating them. The CDR3 spans 15 residues. This CDR3 is CASRFGRTDTHEFFF. DNA for the CDR3: TGTGCCAGCAGGTTCGGGCGCACAGATACGCATGAATTTTTCTTT.

Notes on this clonotype: The conserved closing phenylalanine or tryptophan is absent in this CDR3, likely reflecting a read error. The limits of the CDR3 on the DNA are not certain, so only TCRdb's listed CDR3 is given. The chain uses TRBV19 and TRBJ1-6; TRBD1, the table's D call, lacks a check against the DNA. Counting both end residues, the CDR3 totals 16 amino acids. The germline V gene has CDR1 LNHDA and CDR2 SQIVND (reference sequence). CDR3 loop: CASSVDSASYNAPLLV.

This clonotype occurred a few times. V gene TRBV19 combines with J gene TRBJ1-1; D is unresolved. CDR1 and CDR2 (germline): LNHDA, SQIVND (reference sequence). V gave up 4 bases and J gave up 0 bases, with 6 bases separating them. The length of the CDR3 is 13 residues. This chain's CDR3 is CASSTQMNTEAFF. CDR3 sequence (DNA): TGTGCCAGTAGTACACAGATGAACACTGAAGCTTTCTTT. Filled out from reference TRBV19 and TRBJ1-1, the complete variable domain reads DGGITQSPKYLFRKEGQNVTLSCEQNLNHDAMYWYRQDPGQGLRLIYYSQIVNDFQKGDIAEGYSVSREKKESFPLTVTSAQKNPTAFYLCASSTQMNTEAFFGQGTRLTVV.

J is TRBJ2-7 and V is TRBV7-2, with D maybe TRBD2 (6 bases). The CDR3 runs 14 residues. The germline gives CDR1 SGHTA, CDR2 FQGNSA. V dropped 3 bases and J dropped 10 bases, with 19 bases sitting between them. The CDR3 protein is CASSFTGDAYVQYF. The DNA of the CDR3 is TGTGCCAGCAGCTTCACGGGGGATGCCTACGTACAGTACTTC.

This clonotype was counted a single time. This chain connects TRBV11-3 to TRBJ1-1; a possible D gene is TRBD1 (5 bases). V shed 1 base and J shed 1 base, with 10 bases lying between them. Germline values: CDR1 SGHNT, CDR2 YENEEA. The length of the CDR3 is 15 residues. CDR3 nucleotides: TGTGCCAGCAGCTTAGTACTGAGGGGGAACACTGAAGCTTTCTTT. Translated, it gives CASSLVLRGNTEAFF.

This clonotype was counted once. Since the CDR3 does not end with the conserved phenylalanine or tryptophan, this likely comes from a read error. The DNA is omitted, as the CDR3 cannot be located on it reliably, and the CDR3 follows TCRdb's listing. The chain employs TRBV2 and TRBJ2-1; the table assigns TRBD1, which was not confirmed against the DNA. The CDR3 has 16 amino acids, counting both end residues. The germline V gene encodes CDR1 SNHLY and CDR2 FYNNEI. The chain's CDR3 is CASRDGGTDTQYLGSV.

On this clonotype itself: The CDR3 end shows no conserved phenylalanine or tryptophan, and so a read error is likely. The rearrangement uses TRBV7-3 and TRBJ2-5; 7 positions match TRBD2. V was clipped by 8 bases and J by 5 bases; unmatched bases: 5. The CDR3 runs to 12 residues. In germline, CDR1 is SGHTA, CDR2 FQGTGA. The CDR3 protein is CASRCSGETQYI. The CDR3 DNA reads TGTGCCAGCCGTTGTAGCGGGGAGACCCAGTACATC.

V gene TRBV15 combines with J gene TRBJ2-5, with TRBD2 identical over 11 bases. Per germline, CDR1 LNHNV and CDR2 YYDKDF (reference sequence). The V gene end was trimmed by 0 bases and the J gene end by 3 bases; junction bases not matched to a gene: 3. CDR3 length: 16 residues. CDR3 nucleotides: TGTGCCACCAGCAGAGATAGCGGGGGGGCAGAAGAGACCCAGTACTTC. Encoded protein: CATSRDSGGAEETQYF.

The chain has TRBV7-2 and TRBJ2-7, with D possibly matching TRBD2 (6 bases). Per the germline V gene, CDR1 is SGHTA and CDR2 is FQGNSA. The CDR3 consists of 18 residues. V shed 0 bases and J shed 4 bases, with 22 bases lying between them. CDR3 protein: CASSLAGGGATLSYEQYV. In DNA, the CDR3 is TGTGCCAGCAGCTTAGCGGGAGGCGGGGCAACCCTTTCTTACGAGCAGTACGTC.

V is TRBV7-2 and J is TRBJ2-1; 8 bases are shared with TRBD2. Germline-derived CDR1 and CDR2 are SGHTA and FQGNSA. Losses at the gene ends were 5 bases for V and 8 bases for J; bases not matched to a gene: 14. The CDR3 totals 16 residues. CDR3 sequence (DNA): TGTGCCAGCAGCGTTGAAAGGTGCGGGGGGACCGATGAGCAGTTCTTC. Protein sequence: CASSVERCGGTDEQFF.

About this clonotype: The DNA is left out, because the CDR3 cannot be placed on it with certainty; the CDR3 is given as TCRdb lists it. This chain joins TRBV9 and TRBJ2-7; TRBD2 is the table's D call, not checked against the DNA. The CDR3 spans 18 amino acids, including both terminal residues. The germline gives CDR1 SGDLS, CDR2 YYNGEE. The CDR3 loop reads CASSFRRYGYTFAYEQYV.

In its sample, this clonotype was seen once. A junction end diverges from the germline sequence, so it may reflect a read error. The V and J genes are TRBV7-7 and TRBJ2-1, with 10 bases aligning to TRBD2. The CDR3 is 14 amino acids. Per the germline V gene, CDR1 is SSHAT and CDR2 is FNYEAQ (reference sequence). CDR3: CASSESSGRNYEHF. CDR3 nucleotide sequence: TGTGCTAGCAGCGAGAGTAGCGGGAGGAATTATGAGCACTTC.

This clonotype was detected once. The chain employs TRBV7-9 and TRBJ1-6; D ambiguous. The germline V and J ends were trimmed by 3 bases and 18 bases, with 21 bases remaining between them. This CDR3 spans 14 amino acids. Germline lookup yields CDR1 SEHNR and CDR2 FQNEAQ (reference sequence). CDR3 loop: CASSLSGGNDTHHF. Here the CDR3 DNA reads TGTGCCAGCAGCTTGAGTGGAGGTAATGATACGCACCACTTT.

Details on this clonotype: As the CDR3 is not closed by the conserved phenylalanine or tryptophan, this likely results from a read error. Because the CDR3's place on the DNA is in doubt, the DNA is left out and the CDR3 is given as listed by TCRdb. CDR3 amino acids: CASSLARGPDTLY. V gene TRBV7-2 combines with J gene TRBJ2-1; the table's D call, TRBD1, has no DNA check behind it. Germline V CDR1 and CDR2: SGHTA, FQGNSA. The CDR3 has 13 amino acids, counting both end residues.